This T cell receptor beta chain was identified in a study of shared clonotypes between healthy human individuals. In the sorted-subset replicate PCRs, around 200 ng DNA, roughly 30,000 T cell genomes, was used. Sequencing used immunoSEQ multiplex PCR; TCRdb keeps in-frame clones, though not all of them. The sample lists a few hundred thousand clones; 97% were seen once. The sample consisted of naive CD4+ T cells sorted from blood. Indicated subset: CD45RA+ positively selected. The sequence derives from a woman aged 25-40 years in good health.

The CDR3 DNA sequence: TGTGCCAGCAGTCCCGGGCTGAGCTCCTACGAGCAGTACTTC. Residues: CASSPGLSSYEQYF. The V gene is TRBV28, the J gene TRBJ2-7; D is uncertain. From germline, CDR1 is MDHEN and CDR2 SYDVKM. The CDR3 is 14 amino acids. The V end was cut by 5 bases, the J end by 0 bases, with 11 bases between.